The 24 T cell receptor beta chains below all came from one sample that was sequenced in a study of blood T cell repertoires in COVID-19. Produced via immunoSEQ multiplex PCR; TCRdb's table is partial and in-frame only. Here the sample spans about 36,000 clones, over 75% being singletons. The specimen sequenced was peripheral blood. Source of these receptors: a human donor in a cohort sampled during active or convalescent COVID-19. The donor label of this sample is uncertain.

This clone came up once. The genes are TRBV11-2 and TRBJ2-3; weak D call: TRBD1 (6 bases). The germline gives CDR1 SGHAT, CDR2 FQNNGV. Trimming left V 1 base short and J 6 bases short, with 17 bases between. The CDR3 totals 16 residues. The CDR3 spells CASSLGTDLPGDTQYF. The CDR3 DNA sequence: TGTGCCAGCAGCTTAGGGACAGACTTACCCGGGGATACGCAGTATTTT.

The chain employs TRBV7-9 and TRBJ1-1; tentative D call: TRBD1 (6 bases). There are 15 residues in the CDR3. Germline V lookup: CDR1 SEHNR, CDR2 FQNEAQ (reference sequence). V was shortened by 5 bases and J by 0 bases, with 13 bases between the two germline ends. The CDR3 here is CASSPTGNLNTEAFF. The CDR3 coding sequence is TGTGCCAGCAGCCCTACAGGGAACCTGAACACTGAAGCTTTCTTT.

This chain joins TRBV30 and TRBJ1-2; 8 nucleotides agree with TRBD1. The CDR3 extends over 16 amino acids. Germline CDR1 GTSNPN, CDR2 SVGIG (reference sequence). With 0 bases clipped from V and 4 bases from J, the junction kept 10 bases outside the gene matches. The CDR3 DNA is TGTGCCTGGAGTGTACTGTGGACAGGGCGGGGCTATGGCTACACCTTC. Residues: CAWSVLWTGRGYGYTF.

The chain employs TRBV7-8 and TRBJ2-1; 13 bases align to TRBD2. The CDR3 is made up of 18 amino acids. CDR1 SGHVS and CDR2 FQNEAQ come from the germline V gene. V dropped 5 bases and J dropped 0; count of bases not matched to a gene: 7. The CDR3 nucleotides read TGTGCCAGCAGCCCGACTAGCGGGAGGTCGTCCTCCTACAATGAGCAGTTCTTC. Protein product: CASSPTSGRSSSYNEQFF.

In this sample, this clone turned up once. The V gene is TRBV6-2 or TRBV6-3, the J gene TRBJ1-5, with D uncertain. V lost 4 bases to trimming and J lost 4 bases, with 14 bases between them. CDR1 and CDR2 from the germline V gene are MNHEY and SVGEGT. This CDR3 contains 15 residues. The CDR3 DNA reads as TGTGCCAGCAGTTGCCGTGTACAGCGGAATCAGCCCCAGCATTTT. This translates into CASSCRVQRNQPQHF.

The chain has TRBV18 and TRBJ1-2, with 7 bases fitting TRBD1. This CDR3 is 15 amino acids long. Trimming at V came to 6 bases and at J to 7 bases, leaving 14 bases not matched to a gene. Germline assignment: CDR1 KGHSH and CDR2 LQKENI. The CDR3 region is CASSRDSLGTPGYTF. In DNA form, the CDR3 reads TGTGCCAGCTCCCGGGACAGTCTTGGTACTCCTGGCTACACCTTC.

J is TRBJ2-5 and V is TRBV7-9, with a weak D call TRBD2 (5 bases). This CDR3 region has 14 residues. CDR1 and CDR2 (germline): SEHNR, FQNEAQ (reference sequence). With 5 bases removed from V and 1 base from J, the gap between germline ends came to 11 bases. The CDR3 spells CASSIPGFQETQYF. CDR3 sequence (DNA): TGTGCCAGCAGCATACCGGGGTTCCAAGAGACCCAGTACTTC.

The rearrangement links TRBV11-2 to TRBJ2-3, with 12 bases aligning to TRBD2. Germline V gives CDR1 SGHAT, CDR2 FQNNGV. The CDR3 spans 17 residues. The V gene end was trimmed by 3 bases and the J gene end by 1 base; junction bases not matched to a gene: 5. CDR3 protein: CASSFPGLAGRTDTQYF. The CDR3 nucleotides read TGTGCCAGCAGCTTTCCCGGACTAGCGGGACGCACAGATACGCAGTATTTT.

The chain is built from TRBV13 and TRBJ1-4; a weak D match, TRBD1 (6 bases). The V gene's germline CDR1 is PRHDT and CDR2 FYEKMQ (reference sequence). CDR3 length: 16 amino acids. V shed 0 bases and J shed 8 bases, with 16 bases lying between them. DNA of the CDR3: TGTGCCAGCAGCTTAGGGTTCGGACAGCCCACGGAAAAACTGTTTTTT. The encoded protein is CASSLGFGQPTEKLFF.

The V call is TRBV11-2, the J call TRBJ2-1; TRBD1 agrees at 8 bases. The V gene's germline CDR1 is SGHAT and CDR2 FQNNGV. The CDR3 is 14 amino acids. V lost 4 bases, J lost 8 bases, and 7 bases stayed unmatched. The CDR3, as DNA: TGTGCCAGCAGCTCGGGGCGACAGGGGCATGAGCAGTTCTTC. Protein: CASSSGRQGHEQFF.

V is TRBV7-2 and J is TRBJ2-3; 12 bases map to TRBD2. The ends lost 3 bases at V and 3 bases at J; junction bases unmatched: 1. CDR3 length equals 15 residues. The V gene's germline CDR1 is SGHTA and CDR2 FQGNSA. The CDR3 DNA follows: TGTGCCAGCAGCTTCACTAGCGGGAGGACAGATACGCAGTATTTT. Amino acids: CASSFTSGRTDTQYF.

This chain joins TRBV13 and TRBJ1-1, with D hard to call. Germline V gene data show CDR1 as PRHDT and CDR2 as FYEKMQ (reference sequence). The CDR3 totals 11 residues. Trimming stripped 5 bases from V and 4 bases from J, with 5 bases between. The DNA of the CDR3 is TGTGCCAGCAGCCTTTTCACTGAAGCTTTCTTT. The encoded protein is CASSLFTEAFF.

J is TRBJ2-2 and V is TRBV28, with 7 bases that match TRBD1. The CDR3 is 14 amino acids. The ends lost 3 bases at V and 7 bases at J; junction bases unmatched: 5. Germline V gene data show CDR1 as MDHEN and CDR2 as SYDVKM. CDR3 in DNA: TGTGCCAGCAGTTTCCGGACAGGCTTCGGGGAGCTGTTTTTT. It yields the protein CASSFRTGFGELFF.

This chain uses TRBV6-6 with TRBJ2-7, with 9 bases matching TRBD2. Unmatched junction bases numbered 9, after V lost 2 bases and J lost 7 bases. The germline V gene encodes CDR1 MNHNY and CDR2 SVGAGI (reference sequence). The CDR3 spans 15 residues. The CDR3 loop is CASSYGSGRSREQYF. CDR3 DNA sequence: TGTGCCAGCAGTTACGGGAGCGGGAGGTCGCGGGAGCAGTACTTC.

V and J are TRBV4-3 and TRBJ2-7; 9 nucleotides agree with TRBD1. Germline V gene sequence: CDR1 LGHNA, CDR2 YSLEER. Trimming cost V 1 base and J 3 bases; bases outside gene matches: 1. The length of the CDR3 is 14 residues. The CDR3, as DNA: TGCGCCAGCAGCCAAGGGACAGGGGTCTACGAGCAGTACTTC. It specifies CASSQGTGVYEQYF.

The V call is TRBV7-2, the J call TRBJ1-2, with D perhaps matching TRBD1 (5 bases). Germline CDR1 and CDR2: SGHTA and FQGNSA. CDR3 length: 16 residues. The germline V and J ends were trimmed by 4 bases and 5 bases, with 20 bases remaining between them. The CDR3: CASSSYDLRGGYGYTF. The CDR3 bases are TGTGCCAGCAGCTCTTACGATTTGCGGGGGGGATATGGCTACACCTTC.

V and J are TRBV2 and TRBJ2-7; 7 bases are shared with TRBD2. The V gene's germline CDR1 is SNHLY and CDR2 FYNNEI. The CDR3 totals 12 residues. With V trimmed by 6 bases and J by 6 bases, 5 bases remained unmatched. The CDR3 nucleotides read TGTGCCAGCAGATTGACTAGCCGCGAGCAGTACTTC. Its protein product is CASRLTSREQYF. The variable domain in full, with the rest retrieved from reference TRBV2 and TRBJ2-7, is EPEVTQTPSHQVTQMGQEVILRCVPISNHLYFYWYRQILGQKVEFLVSFYNNEISEKSEIFDDQFSVERPDGSNFTLKIRSTKLEDSAMYFCASRLTSREQYFGPGTRLTVT.

This clone was picked up a small number of times. The rearrangement links TRBV18 to TRBJ1-2; 9 bases map to TRBD1. CDR3 size: 14 residues. Germline V gene lookup returns CDR1 KGHSH and CDR2 LQKENI. The V segment lost 5 bases and the J segment 5 bases; nucleotides outside the gene matches: 6. The CDR3 loop reads CASSRTGERYGYTF. The CDR3 coding sequence is TGTGCCAGCTCAAGGACAGGGGAACGTTATGGCTACACCTTC.

The rearrangement links TRBV15 to TRBJ2-1, with 12 bases matching TRBD2. Germline CDR1 is LNHNV and CDR2 is YYDKDF (reference sequence). The CDR3 has 17 residues. V dropped 0 bases and J dropped 4; count of bases not matched to a gene: 4. CDR3 protein: CATSRDGTSGSYNEQFF. For the CDR3, the DNA is TGTGCCACCAGCAGAGACGGGACTAGCGGGTCGTACAATGAGCAGTTCTTC.

The count of this clone is one. The J gene is TRBJ1-2, the V gene TRBV7-8, with D uncertain. The CDR3 runs to 14 residues. Germline V gene data show CDR1 as SGHVS and CDR2 as FQNEAQ. The V gene lost 0 bases and the J gene lost 8 bases, with 13 bases spanning the gap. In DNA form, the CDR3 reads TGTGCCAGCAGCTTAGCGTCGGAAGGGAGGGGCTACACCTTC. Protein product: CASSLASEGRGYTF.

For this clone: At one end, the junction sequence differs from germline, possibly due to a read error. The chain has TRBV7-9 and TRBJ1-1, with TRBD1 identical over 9 bases. The CDR3 spans 11 residues. Germline assignment: CDR1 SEHNR and CDR2 FQNEAQ (reference sequence). The CDR3 loop reads CASSPGTGWLF. For the CDR3, the DNA is TGTGCCAGCAGCCCCGGGACAGGGTGGCTCTTT. The full variable domain, its missing parts supplied by reference TRBV7-9 and TRBJ1-1, is DTGVSQNPRHKITKRGQNVTFRCDPISEHNRLYWYRQTLGQGPEFLTYFQNEAQLEKSRLLSDRFSAERPKGSFSTLEIQRTEQGDSAMYLCASSPGTGWLFGQGTRLTVV.

This clone has a single count. V gene TRBV7-3 combines with J gene TRBJ2-5; 8 nucleotides match TRBD2. This CDR3 contains 15 residues. CDR1 is SGHTA and CDR2 is FQGTGA in the germline V gene. V gave up 5 bases and J gave up 5 bases; unmatched junction bases: 10. The CDR3 protein is CASSQGLAGGETQYF. The CDR3 DNA follows: TGTGCCAGCAGCCAAGGACTAGCCGGAGGGGAGACCCAGTACTTC.

This chain links TRBV29-1 with TRBJ2-5, with 8 bases lining up with TRBD1. Looked up from germline, CDR1 is SQVTM and CDR2 is ANQGSEA. V dropped 0 bases and J dropped 3; count of bases not matched to a gene: 6. The CDR3 contains 15 residues. The CDR3 DNA follows: TGCAGCGTTGAAGAAATTACAGGGGGGAAAGAGACCCAGTACTTC. As protein: CSVEEITGGKETQYF. The full variable domain, completed using reference TRBV29-1 and TRBJ2-5, is SAVISQKPSRDICQRGTSLTIQCQVDSQVTMMFWYRQQPGQSLTLIATANQGSEATYESGFVIDKFPISRPNLTFSTLTVSNMSPEDSSIYLCSVEEITGGKETQYFGPGTRLLVL.

The rearrangement links TRBV6-2 or TRBV6-3 to TRBJ1-2; 8 nucleotides align to TRBD1. The CDR3 runs to 16 residues. Germline lookup yields CDR1 MNHEY and CDR2 SVGEGT. V gave up 6 bases and J gave up 4 bases; unmatched junction bases: 13. The DNA for the CDR3 is TGTGCCAGCAGCCCTAACAGGGGGAGTCAGGGCTATGGCTACACCTTC. Translated, it gives CASSPNRGSQGYGYTF.